A selection of T cell receptor beta chains follows, all from one sample in a study of blood T cell repertoires in COVID-19. TCRdb keeps only in-frame clones here, not all; method: immunoSEQ multiplex PCR. Among 95,000 to 130,000 clones listed, around four fifths were seen once. The sample comprised peripheral blood. These receptors came from a young man with acute or convalescent COVID-19. Each CDR3 is given with its conserved first and last residue. The D gene is left open where the match is weak. Part of the rows lack a size; the others show once, few, many or a class for expanded clones.

>TRBJ2-2|TRBD2|many|TRBV5-8
TGTGCCAGTCTTAGCGGGACGAACACCGGGGAGCTGTTTTTT
CASLSGTNTGELFF
>TRBJ1-2|TRBD1|many|TRBV5-6
TGTGCCAGCAGCCCGAGTAGACAGGGGGTATACACCTTC
CASSPSRQGVYTF
>TRBJ2-7|TRBD2|.|TRBV7-8
TGTGCCAGCAGCTTAGCGCTGGCGGGGGGGTACTACGAGCAGTACTTC
CASSLALAGGYYEQYF
>TRBJ1-1|.|.|TRBV7-8
TGTGCCAGCAGCTTAGGGGGGCGCAGCACTGAAGCTTTCTTT
CASSLGGRSTEAFF
>TRBJ1-5|TRBD1|few|TRBV23-1
TGCGCCAGCAGTCAATTAGGGGCCAGCCCGACAGGGGGCAACCTAAATCAGCCCCAGCATTTT
CASSQLGASPTGGNLNQPQHF
>TRBJ1-2|TRBD1|.|TRBV14
TGTGCCAGCAGCTTCCGGGACAGCACCTGGACCAACTATGGCTACACCTTC
CASSFRDSTWTNYGYTF
>TRBJ1-1|.|.|TRBV11-3
TGTGCCAGCAGCTTAGCCCACACCACTGAAGCTTTCTTT
CASSLAHTTEAFF
>TRBJ1-5|.|.|TRBV4-2
TGTGCCAGCAGCCAAGTGGGAGTGGGGGTAGGGGACAACAATCAGCCCCAGCATTTT
CASSQVGVGVGDNNQPQHF
>TRBJ1-6|.|few|TRBV19
TGTGCCAGTAGTAACGCGTATAATTCACCCCTCCACTTT
CASSNAYNSPLHF
>TRBJ1-1|.|.|TRBV2
TGTGCCGGATCTGAACAGGGTCGGGGCACTGAAGCTTTCTTT
CAGSEQGRGTEAFF
>TRBJ2-3|.|.|TRBV4-3
TGCGCCAGCAGCCAAGTACTAGTAACAGATACGCAGTATTTT
CASSQVLVTDTQYF
>TRBJ1-2|.|.|TRBV3-1/TRBV3-2
TGTGCCAGCAGCCAAGATTGGGCAGCTAACTATGGCTACACCTTC
CASSQDWAANYGYTF
>TRBJ2-1|.|.|TRBV12-3/TRBV12-4
TGTGCCAGCAGTCCCCGCAATGAGCAGTTCTTC
CASSPRNEQFF
>TRBJ1-2|.|.|TRBV19
TGTGCCAGTAGTATGCCAGGGTTGAGCTATGGCTACACCTTC
CASSMPGLSYGYTF
>TRBJ1-6|.|.|TRBV2
TGTGCCAGCAACGCCAGGGGACCTTCACCCCTCCACTTT
CASNARGPSPLHF
>TRBJ2-1|TRBD2|.|TRBV7-3
TGTGCCAGCAGCTTAGGGACTAGCTCCGACAATGAGCAGTTCTTC
CASSLGTSSDNEQFF
>TRBJ1-4|.|.|TRBV28
TGTGCCTCCCTAGGGCGGGAGGAAAAACTGTTTTTT
CASLGREEKLFF
>TRBJ2-4|TRBD2|.|TRBV6-5
TGTGCCACCTCCACTAGCGTACTAGCCAAAAACATTCAGTACTTC
CATSTSVLAKNIQYF
>TRBJ1-4|.|once|TRBV30
TGTGCCTGGAGTGTACGGTGGGGGGAGACTAATGAAAAACTGTTTTTT
CAWSVRWGETNEKLFF
>TRBJ1-1|.|.|TRBV12-3/TRBV12-4
TGTGCCAGCAGTTCCCCAGGGACGGAGGAGGGTTACTTT
CASSSPGTEEGYF
>TRBJ2-5|.|once|TRBV5-4
TGTGCCAGCAGCTGGACTCTCGGGGAGACCCAGTACTTC
CASSWTLGETQYF
>TRBJ2-2|.|once|TRBV7-9
TGTGCCAGCAGCTTAGGGGACACCAACACCGGGGAGCTGTTTTTT
CASSLGDTNTGELFF
>TRBJ2-2|TRBD1|.|TRBV7-3
TGTGCCAGCAGCTTGACAGGGGGTGGCACCGGGGAGCTGTTTTTT
CASSLTGGGTGELFF
>TRBJ1-1|.|.|TRBV6-2/TRBV6-3
TGTGCCAGCAGTGTCCAGTTGAACACTGAAGCTTTCTTT
CASSVQLNTEAFF
>TRBJ2-1|TRBD1|.|TRBV11-3
TGTGCCAGCAGCACAGGGGGAGGATCGTTGGAGCAGTTCTTC
CASSTGGGSLEQFF
>TRBJ1-6|.|.|TRBV27
TGTGCCAGCAGTTTCCGTAATTCACCCCTCCACTTT
CASSFRNSPLHF
>TRBJ2-1|.|.|TRBV27
TGTGCCAGCAGCCGGATTGACTCTCACCTCGCCTACAATGAGCAGTTCTTC
CASSRIDSHLAYNEQFF
>TRBJ2-7|.|.|TRBV6-5
TGTGCCAGCAGTTATCGCTTGAGCTCCTACGAGCAGTACTTC
CASSYRLSSYEQYF
>TRBJ1-2|TRBD1|few|TRBV7-2
TGTGCCAGCAGCTTTGGACAGGAAAGCACCTTC
CASSFGQESTF
>TRBJ2-6|.|.|TRBV7-9
TGTGCCAGCAGCTTGTGGGCAGATAGATCTGGGGCCAACGTCCTGACTTTC
CASSLWADRSGANVLTF
>TRBJ1-6|.|few|TRBV2
TGTGCCAGCAGTGGGTCGGGTAATTCACCCCTCCACTTT
CASSGSGNSPLHF
>TRBJ2-1|.|.|TRBV12-3/TRBV12-4
TGTGCCAGCAGCATCGGGATTAACAATGAGCAGTTCTTC
CASSIGINNEQFF
>TRBJ1-5|TRBD1|few|TRBV27
TGTGCCAGCAGTTTATCTGGGACAGGGGCCAATCAGCCCCAGCATTTT
CASSLSGTGANQPQHF
>TRBJ2-5|.|.|TRBV3-1/TRBV3-2
TGTGCGTGCCGCGGCCAAGAGACCCAGTACTTC
CACRGQETQYF
>TRBJ2-3|.|.|TRBV3-1/TRBV3-2
TGTGCCAGCAGCCAAACGGGGAGTACAGATACGCAGTATTTT
CASSQTGSTDTQYF
>TRBJ2-7|TRBD2|once|TRBV6-5
TGTGCCACCCGGCGGGAGAGCTCCTACGAGCAGTACTTC
CATRRESSYEQYF
>TRBJ2-7|TRBD1|.|TRBV7-2
TGTGCCAGCAGCTTAGGGGACAGGGGTAGGTACGAGCAGTACTTC
CASSLGDRGRYEQYF
>TRBJ2-2|TRBD2|once|TRBV4-1
TGCGCCAGCAGCCGCGCCGCGGGAGGAAGCACCGGGGAGCTGTTTTTT
CASSRAAGGSTGELFF
>TRBJ2-1|TRBD1|.|TRBV11-1
TGTGCCAGCAGCTTAGGGCGACAGGGATTCAATGAGCAGTTCTTC
CASSLGRQGFNEQFF
>TRBJ2-2|TRBD2|.|TRBV5-1
TGCGCCAGCAGTATCCGGGCGGGAGAATCGGGGACCGGGGAGCTGTTTTTT
CASSIRAGESGTGELFF
>TRBJ2-3|TRBD2|.|TRBV3-1/TRBV3-2
TGTGCCAGCAGCCCCTTAGCGGGGGGGCCGAGGGATACGCAGTATTTT
CASSPLAGGPRDTQYF
>TRBJ2-1|TRBD2|.|TRBV4-2
TGTGCCAGCAGCCAATTTGGCGGGGGATACAATGAGCAGTTCTTC
CASSQFGGGYNEQFF
>TRBJ2-1|TRBD2|.|TRBV10-3
TGTGCCACGGGACTAGCGGGGGGGCCCGGGCAGTTCTTC
CATGLAGGPGQFF
>TRBJ1-2|TRBD1|few|TRBV10-1
TGCGCCAGCAGTGAGCGGGGACAGGGGGATTGTTGTGGCTACACCTTC
CASSERGQGDCCGYTF
>TRBJ1-1|.|.|TRBV20-1
TGCAGTGCTAGAGATTTCAGTGAAGCTTTCTTT
CSARDFSEAFF